This section outlines one T cell receptor (beta chain) sequence together with its context. It lacks a known antigen. No clone much larger than this one lies a single base away; base qualities are absent. Bulk unsorted tissue served as the source for RNA extraction, and RNA quality was assessed using a NanoDrop ND-1000 and an Agilent 2100. The donors were newly diagnosed lung cancer patients admitted for thoracic surgery in China from August to November 2014 who had not received prior chemotherapy. The study excluded patients who had received radiotherapy or chemotherapy before or who had another cancer at the same time. Pieces of surgical tissue measuring about 1-2.1 cm3 were kept in RNAlater solution and stored at -80 degrees C until use. This entry comes from a study of tumor and adjacent non-tumor tissue in lung cancer (dated by TCRdb to 2016 to 2019). The study in broad terms: Patients with adenocarcinoma (12), squamous cell carcinoma (2) and small cell lung cancer (1) were included in the cohort. The study compared bulk TCRbeta repertoires between lung tumor tissue and matched distant non-tumor lung tissue from over 13 lung cancer patients. In total, sequencing yielded some 130 million productive TCRbeta reads, which works out to an average of approximately 4.1 million reads per sample. A few dozen paired specimens, one tumor and one normal lung sample per patient, were profiled by TCRbeta CDR3 sequencing. The roughly 15 enrolled patients, of whom 10 were men and 5 were women, were aged about 31 to 85 years and were diagnosed with TNM stage I to III disease. Findings and caveats that apply to the study as a whole: With only roughly 14 patients in the cohort, the authors noted that larger samples and more detailed clinical data are needed. The top 100 clones accounted for a significantly larger cumulative portion of the repertoire in normal lung than in tumor tissue. Significantly higher TCR diversity (inverse Simpson) was observed in tumor tissue than in normal lung tissue (around 450 vs 150, P = 0.0075, Mann-Whitney U test). Neither the sequencing platform nor unique molecular identifiers are named or mentioned anywhere in the methods. Because peripheral blood was not sequenced, blood TCRbeta repertoires in the lung cancer patients of the study were not examined. Younger patients had significantly higher TCR diversity, and higher tumor TCR diversity was associated with shorter overall and disease-free survival.

To prepare the library, multiplex PCR was applied. TCRdb names Illumina HiSeq 2500 as the instrument used. TCRbeta libraries were constructed through three rounds of nested PCR with primers (Table S4) according to protocols modified from ARM-PCR. PCR products of 200-500 bp were gel-excised and purified with the QIAquick gel extraction kit before sequencing. In the authors' own workflow: Reads were cleaned using Trimmomatic, were merged into complete CDR3 sequences using FLASH, and were assigned to V(D)J germline segments using MiTCR. Clonal diversity was calculated as the inverse Simpson's index using VDJtools. Productive reads were defined as in-frame sequences without a premature stop codon. Clones were called with MiXCR by TCRdb after fastp trimmed the public reads at Q25, and only in-frame beta chains were retained. Under each unique CDR3 protein, matching rows form one entry showing the most common genes and DNA. What appears here as the V and J calls and clone size reflects TCRdb's work, not the paper's. This sample gives some 99,000 distinct CDR3 sequences in total; roughly 80% of them show up just once. Of the sample, about 40% is held by the ten largest clones.

V is clipped by 3 bases and J by 1 base, and the sequence between their germline boundaries is 13 bases long. The CDR3 has 15 amino acids, counting the end cysteine and phenylalanine. Only the CDR3 region is kept as DNA, spanning 45 bases read in frame from base 1. From the germline V gene (reference sequence), CDR1 is SGHNT and CDR2 is YYREEE. The rearrangement joined TRBV5-4 to TRBJ1-1; TRBD1 is a weak D gene call, 5 bases matching. The sequenced material came from lung tumor tissue. The sequence was collected from a woman in her sixties or seventies with non-small cell lung cancer. CDR3 sequence: CASSSRDLWNTEAFF. The bases read TGTGCCAGCAGCTCCAGGGATCTATGGAACACTGAAGCTTTCTTT.